This TCR beta chain was recorded in a study of blood T cell repertoires in COVID-19. Study-level information: The cDNA or gDNA used as material had been derived from T cells, B-cell-depleted T cells, or PBMCs.

Assay used: immunoSEQ multiplex PCR; TCRdb lists only in-frame clones, some missing. Here the sample spans some 86,000 clones, approximately 81% being singletons. Germline V lookup: CDR1 MNHEY, CDR2 SMNVEV (reference sequence). The CDR3 contains 17 residues. Trimming took 10 bases from V and 6 from J; bases not matched to a gene: 20. The sample taken for sequencing was peripheral blood. The sequence came from a woman in her 70s with acute or convalescent COVID-19. This chain links TRBV27 with TRBJ2-2, with 7 bases matching TRBD2. The chain's CDR3 is CATLGRVKSSGAGELFF. In nucleotides, the CDR3 is TGTGCCACCCTGGGGAGGGTCAAGTCTAGTGGCGCCGGGGAGCTGTTTTTT.